The TCR beta chain under discussion was sequenced for a study of blood T cell repertoires in COVID-19. Study summary: The samples span acute and convalescent COVID-19 from the United States, Italy and Spain. PBMCs, B-cell-depleted T cells, or T cells provided the cDNA or gDNA that made up the material.

The Seattle patients, enrolled during active infection, were followed longitudinally. The table came from immunoSEQ multiplex PCR; TCRdb's copy has only in-frame clones and leaves some out. Among 300,000 to 350,000 clones, around 90% were seen once, and the ten largest hold roughly 1%. CDR1 and CDR2 from the germline V gene are SEHNR and FQNEAQ (reference sequence). CDR3 length: 16 amino acids. Trimming removed 5 bases from V and 8 bases from J, with 22 bases in between. Input material: peripheral blood. This sequence was found in a woman in her forties with COVID-19, enrolled during active disease. The genes are TRBV7-9 and TRBJ2-1; D might be TRBD2 (6 bases). The DNA for the CDR3 is TGTGCCAGCAGCGCCACGGGGTACGGGAGTGGGTATGAGCAGTTCTTC. It codes for CASSATGYGSGYEQFF.